Presented here are 19 T cell receptor beta chains from one specimen sequenced in a study of OX40 agonist ivuxolimab in advanced cancers. Profiled with immunoSEQ multiplex PCR; TCRdb holds only in-frame clones, not every one. The sample holds approximately 81,000 clones, 88% seen once. Sequencing used CD4+ or CD8+ T cells sorted from blood, obtained in a trial of the OX40 agonist ivuxolimab. The origin of the receptors is an adult with an advanced solid tumor such as melanoma, head and neck, liver or kidney cancer.

V and J are TRBV19 and TRBJ2-2, with D unclear. Trimming cost V 2 bases and J 10 bases, with 23 bases left between them. The CDR3 totals 17 residues. The germline gives CDR1 LNHDA, CDR2 SQIVND (reference sequence). The CDR3 nucleotides are TGTGCCAGTAGTATAAGTAGGCGCCAGGTCGGTTCAGAGGAGCTGTTTTTT. As protein: CASSISRRQVGSEELFF.

Comments on this clone: Additional DNA sequences in this sample encode the identical CDR3. The chain employs TRBV13 and TRBJ1-1, with 10 bases fitting TRBD1. The CDR3 is made up of 14 amino acids. V was clipped by 3 bases and J by 11 bases; unmatched bases: 9. Per the germline V gene, CDR1 is PRHDT and CDR2 is FYEKMQ (reference sequence). The CDR3 sequence: CASSFLGTGVEAFF. The CDR3 DNA sequence: TGTGCCAGCAGCTTCCTCGGGACAGGGGTTGAGGCTTTCTTT.

This clone was recorded a few times. This chain connects TRBV5-6 to TRBJ2-1; possibly TRBD2 for D (7 bases). The CDR3 totals 17 residues. The germline V and J ends were trimmed by 1 base and 0 bases, with 14 bases remaining between them. Germline CDR1 SGHDT, CDR2 YYEEEE. This CDR3 is CASSLIGGASSYNEQFF. DNA of the CDR3: TGTGCCAGCAGCTTGATTGGGGGGGCGAGCTCCTACAATGAGCAGTTCTTC. The whole variable domain, filled in from reference TRBV5-6 and TRBJ2-1, reads DAGVTQSPTHLIKTRGQQVTLRCSPKSGHDTVSWYQQALGQGPQFIFQYYEEEERQRGNFPDRFSGHQFPNYSSELNVNALLLGDSALYLCASSLIGGASSYNEQFFGPGTRLTVL.

The table lists this clone with a count of one. This sequence joins TRBV4-1 and TRBJ2-7, with D maybe TRBD1 (5 bases). This CDR3 comprises 15 residues. Germline lookup yields CDR1 MGHRA and CDR2 YSYEKL. Between the trimmed V and J ends, which lost 0 bases and 3 bases, there was a span of 12 bases. The chain's CDR3 is CASSQDSRDLYEQYF. The CDR3 bases are TGCGCCAGCAGCCAAGATAGCAGGGATCTCTACGAGCAGTACTTC.

This sequence joins TRBV11-3 and TRBJ2-3; D gene uncertain. The V end was cut by 4 bases, the J end by 4 bases, with 12 bases between. This CDR3 contains 14 residues. Germline CDR1 reads SGHNT; CDR2 reads YENEEA. As DNA, the CDR3 is TGTGCCAGCAGCTACACCCCCGGCGCAGATACGCAGTATTTT. Translated: CASSYTPGADTQYF.

The count of this clone is one. CDR3 sequence reads: CSVKSPRRQETQYF. The CDR3 DNA sequence: TGCAGCGTTAAGTCGCCTCGAAGACAAGAGACCCAGTACTTC. This chain uses TRBV29-1 with TRBJ2-5; D remains ambiguous. Trimming shortened V by 5 bases and J by 2 bases, and 15 bases separated the two germline ends. The CDR3 consists of 14 residues. The germline gives CDR1 SQVTM, CDR2 ANQGSEA.

This chain links TRBV6-5 with TRBJ2-7, with a tentative D call TRBD1 (6 bases). CDR1 and CDR2 from the germline V gene are MNHEY and SVGAGI. V dropped 5 bases and J dropped 2 bases, with 16 bases sitting between them. The CDR3 is made up of 15 amino acids. CDR3 DNA: TGTGCCAGCAGTACCCGTGCTGGGGGCCCCTACGAGCAGTACTTC. Translation gives CASSTRAGGPYEQYF.

This clone occurred once. This rearrangement joins TRBV19 to TRBJ1-2; D perhaps matches TRBD1 (6 bases). Trimming removed 4 bases from V and 3 bases from J, with 15 bases in between. Per the germline V gene, CDR1 is LNHDA and CDR2 is SQIVND (reference sequence). The CDR3 is 15 residues long. In DNA form, the CDR3 reads TGTGCCAGTAGTAGGGACATTAAGGGGTACTATGGCTACACCTTC. This sequence encodes CASSRDIKGYYGYTF.

The rearrangement joins TRBV18 to TRBJ2-2, with D unresolved. This CDR3 is 14 amino acids long. Per germline, CDR1 KGHSH and CDR2 LQKENI. Trimming left V 6 bases short and J 0 bases short, with 8 bases between. The DNA for the CDR3 is TGTGCCAGCTCTCAATCCGCGAACACCGGGGAGCTGTTTTTT. Protein: CASSQSANTGELFF.

The V call is TRBV6-5, the J call TRBJ2-3, with D perhaps matching TRBD1 (5 bases). CDR3 length: 14 amino acids. Per germline, CDR1 MNHEY and CDR2 SVGAGI. Trimming took 6 bases from V and 2 from J, leaving 12 bases between them. The CDR3 loop is CASSSTVNTDTQYF. The CDR3 DNA sequence: TGTGCCAGCAGCTCGACAGTTAACACAGATACGCAGTATTTT.

This clone was seen a single time. The rearrangement uses TRBV28 and TRBJ1-2, with TRBD1 matching over 8 bases. Germline values: CDR1 MDHEN, CDR2 SYDVKM. The CDR3 runs to 12 residues. V lost 11 bases to trimming and J lost 6 bases; unmatched junction nucleotides: 8. DNA for the CDR3: TGTGCCGGTCAGGGGGCGCTCGATGGCTACACCTTC. Encoded protein: CAGQGALDGYTF.

The chain carries TRBV6-1 and TRBJ2-2; D gene unclear. The germline V gene encodes CDR1 MNHNS and CDR2 SASEGT. This CDR3 has 17 residues. The ends were cut back, 4 bases at V and 5 bases at J, with 20 bases in the middle. CDR3 residues: CASSGKGLDVYTGELFF. The CDR3 DNA follows: TGTGCCAGCAGTGGGAAGGGCCTCGACGTTTATACCGGGGAGCTGTTTTTT.

The chain recombines TRBV14 with TRBJ2-7; unclear D gene. Germline assignment: CDR1 SGHDN and CDR2 FVKESK. CDR3 length equals 13 residues. V lost 1 base and J lost 2, with 6 bases in between. CDR3 region: CASSQGLAYEQYF. The CDR3 nucleotides read TGTGCCAGCAGCCAAGGGCTAGCCTACGAGCAGTACTTC.

This rearrangement joins TRBV9 to TRBJ2-4; possibly TRBD2 for D (5 bases). Germline V gives CDR1 SGDLS, CDR2 YYNGEE. V shed 4 bases and J shed 8 bases, with 19 bases lying between them. This CDR3 has 15 amino acids. CDR3 sequence reads: CASSPGTGSSDIQYF. The CDR3 region has the DNA TGTGCCAGCAGCCCCGGAACGGGGAGTAGCGACATTCAGTACTTC.

The J gene is TRBJ2-3, the V gene TRBV18; 11 nucleotides match TRBD2. Looked up from germline, CDR1 is KGHSH and CDR2 is LQKENI. The CDR3 consists of 15 residues. With V trimmed by 6 bases and J by 0 bases, 2 bases remained unmatched. The CDR3 region has the DNA TGTGCCAGCTCTGGGACTAGCGGTAGCACAGATACGCAGTATTTT. This sequence encodes CASSGTSGSTDTQYF. Supplemented by reference TRBV18 and TRBJ2-3, the full variable domain reads NAGVMQNPRHLVRRRGQEARLRCSPMKGHSHVYWYRQLPEEGLKFMVYLQKENIIDESGMPKERFSAEFPKEGPSILRIQQVVRGDSAAYFCASSGTSGSTDTQYFGPGTRLTVL.

There are a few counts of this clone. This chain uses TRBV7-6 with TRBJ2-3, with TRBD2 as a possible D gene (6 bases). Germline V gene sequence: CDR1 SGHVS, CDR2 FNYEAQ. V lost 3 bases, J lost 0 bases, and 13 bases lay in between. The CDR3 has 16 residues. Here the CDR3 reads CASSLEGRASTDTQYF. The CDR3 nucleotides are TGTGCCAGCAGCTTGGAGGGGCGTGCTAGCACAGATACGCAGTATTTT. The whole variable domain, remainder taken from reference TRBV7-6 and TRBJ2-3, is GAGVSQSPRYKVTKRGQDVALRCDPISGHVSLYWYRQALGQGPEFLTYFNYEAQQDKSGLPNDRFSAERPEGSISTLTIQRTEQRDSAMYRCASSLEGRASTDTQYFGPGTRLTVL.

In its sample, this clone was seen once. The chain is built from TRBV9 and TRBJ2-3; TRBD1 matches at 7 bases. The junction had 3 bases not matched to a gene; V was cut back by 4 bases and J by 4 bases. CDR1 SGDLS and CDR2 YYNGEE come from the germline V gene. This CDR3 is built from 13 residues. In DNA form, the CDR3 reads TGTGCCAGCAGCTTCCAGGGGGCAGATACGCAGTATTTT. Translation: CASSFQGADTQYF.

V gene TRBV9 combines with J gene TRBJ1-2, with D unclear. The ends were cut back, 5 bases at V and 4 bases at J, with 18 bases in the middle. Germline V gives CDR1 SGDLS, CDR2 YYNGEE. CDR3 length: 15 amino acids. This chain's CDR3 is CASSRHYDASYGYTF. The CDR3 DNA sequence: TGTGCCAGCAGTAGGCATTACGATGCGTCCTATGGCTACACCTTC.

The chain carries TRBV7-3 and TRBJ2-3; D may be TRBD2 (6 bases). The V gene lost 5 bases and the J gene lost 4 bases, with 16 bases spanning the gap. This CDR3 region has 15 residues. Germline lookup yields CDR1 SGHTA and CDR2 FQGTGA. CDR3 residues: CASSPGVGGPDTQYF. The DNA for the CDR3 is TGTGCCAGCAGCCCCGGGGTGGGGGGACCAGATACGCAGTATTTT.